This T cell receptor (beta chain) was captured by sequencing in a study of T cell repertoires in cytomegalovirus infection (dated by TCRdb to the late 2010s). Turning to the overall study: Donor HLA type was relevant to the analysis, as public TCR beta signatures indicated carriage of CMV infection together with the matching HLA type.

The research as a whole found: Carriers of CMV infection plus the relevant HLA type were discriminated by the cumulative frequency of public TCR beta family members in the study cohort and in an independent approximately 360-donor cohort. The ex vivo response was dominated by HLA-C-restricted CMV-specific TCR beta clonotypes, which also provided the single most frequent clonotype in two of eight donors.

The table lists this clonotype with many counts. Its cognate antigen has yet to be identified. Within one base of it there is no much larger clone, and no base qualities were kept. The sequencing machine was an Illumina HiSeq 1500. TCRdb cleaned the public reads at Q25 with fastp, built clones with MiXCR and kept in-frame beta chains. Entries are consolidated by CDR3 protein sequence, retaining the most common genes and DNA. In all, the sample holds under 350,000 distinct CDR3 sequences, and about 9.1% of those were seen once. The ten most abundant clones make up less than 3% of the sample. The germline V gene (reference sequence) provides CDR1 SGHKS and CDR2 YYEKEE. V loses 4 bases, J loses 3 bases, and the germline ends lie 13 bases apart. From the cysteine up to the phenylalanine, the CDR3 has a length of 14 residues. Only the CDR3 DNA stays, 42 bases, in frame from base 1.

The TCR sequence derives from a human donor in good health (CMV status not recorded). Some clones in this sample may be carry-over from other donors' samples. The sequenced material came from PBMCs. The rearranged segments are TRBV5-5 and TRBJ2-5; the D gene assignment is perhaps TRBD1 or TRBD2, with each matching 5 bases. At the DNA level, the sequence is TGTGCCAGCAGCCCGGGACCGCCTAAAGAGACCCAGTACTTC. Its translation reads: CASSPGPPKETQYF.